The 18 T cell receptor beta chains in this list originate from one sample, sequenced in a study of shared clonotypes between healthy human individuals. The data were produced by immunoSEQ multiplex PCR, yet TCRdb's version contains in-frame clones alone and is incomplete. The repertoire has hundreds of thousands of clones, approximately 73% of them found once; the top ten carry roughly 2%. Material: memory CD4+ T cells sorted from blood. Subset described: CD45RA-negative fraction. The source of these receptors is a woman in her thirties in good health.

This clone has only a few counts. The J gene is TRBJ2-1, the V gene TRBV4-1, with 7 bases that match TRBD2. After removal of 2 bases from V and 9 bases from J, the junction contained 7 bases not matched to a gene. Germline V gene sequence: CDR1 MGHRA, CDR2 YSYEKL. The CDR3 contains 14 residues. CDR3 protein: CASSQPTGGGEQFF. The CDR3 DNA reads as TGCGCCAGCAGCCAACCTACGGGGGGAGGTGAGCAGTTCTTC.

The chain employs TRBV5-1 and TRBJ1-2; 7 positions agree with TRBD1. This CDR3 spans 15 amino acids. The V gene end was trimmed by 4 bases and the J gene end by 4 bases; junction bases not matched to a gene: 10. Germline CDR1 and CDR2: SGHRS and YFSETQ. CDR3 in DNA: TGCGCCAGCAGCACGGACAGGTCTACCCTCTATGGCTACACCTTC. Its translation: CASSTDRSTLYGYTF. Full variable domain (missing parts from reference TRBV5-1 and TRBJ1-2): KAGVTQTPRYLIKTRGQQVTLSCSPISGHRSVSWYQQTPGQGLQFLFEYFSETQRNKGNFPGRFSGRQFSNSRSEMNVSTLELGDSALYLCASSTDRSTLYGYTFGSGTRLTVV.

In this sample, this clone turned up a few times. This chain connects TRBV20-1 to TRBJ2-1; no definite D call. In germline, CDR1 is DFQATT, CDR2 SNEGSKA (reference sequence). The CDR3 totals 11 residues. Trimming shortened V by 7 bases and J by 5 bases, and 9 bases separated the two germline ends. CDR3 bases: TGCAGTGTCGTACGAGACAATGAGCAGTTCTTC. Translating it yields CSVVRDNEQFF.

The CDR3 DNA is TGTGCCAGCAGCCCCGGAGGGGGAGCGTACACCGGGGAGCTGTTTTTT. Its translation: CASSPGGGAYTGELFF. V gene TRBV7-9 combines with J gene TRBJ2-2; perhaps D is TRBD1 or TRBD2 (6 bases each). Germline values: CDR1 SEHNR, CDR2 FQNEAQ (reference sequence). The CDR3 sequence is 16 residues long. V was pared by 5 bases and J by 3 bases, with 16 bases between.

The chain employs TRBV2 and TRBJ1-2, with 7 nucleotides matching TRBD1. The CDR3 length is 14 residues. J lost 4 bases, V lost 4 bases, and 6 bases had no gene match. Germline CDR1 is SNHLY and CDR2 is FYNNEI. The DNA for the CDR3 is TGTGCCAGCAGTGGAAGGGGGCTTAGCTATGGCTACACCTTC. Translated, it gives CASSGRGLSYGYTF.

This clone was seen repeatedly, ten times or more. The V call is TRBV7-3, the J call TRBJ2-1, with TRBD1 matching over 7 bases. This CDR3 contains 16 residues. Looked up from germline, CDR1 is SGHTA and CDR2 is FQGTGA. V was pared by 3 bases and J by 5 bases, with 10 bases of the junction left unmatched. This CDR3 is CASSFYPGQPDNEQFF. CDR3 nucleotide sequence: TGTGCCAGCAGCTTTTATCCGGGACAGCCTGACAATGAGCAGTTCTTC.

The gene calls are TRBV19 and TRBJ1-5; unclear D gene. Germline CDR1 is LNHDA and CDR2 is SQIVND (reference sequence). CDR3 length: 13 amino acids. V was pared by 5 bases and J by 5 bases, with 10 bases between. As DNA, the CDR3 is TGTGCCAGTAGTCCCCGCCAAGATCAGCCCCAGCATTTT. The encoded protein is CASSPRQDQPQHF.

This clone turned up a few times. CDR3 in amino acids: CASSGTGTGIQPQHF. DNA for the CDR3: TGTGCCAGCAGTGGGACCGGGACAGGGATTCAGCCCCAGCATTTT. The chain employs TRBV6-1 and TRBJ1-5, with 9 bases fitting TRBD1. The CDR3 sequence is 15 residues long. Germline-derived CDR1 and CDR2 are MNHNS and SASEGT. V gave up 4 bases and J gave up 6 bases; unmatched junction bases: 7.

J is TRBJ2-5 and V is TRBV10-3; 7 bases are shared with TRBD2. The trim removed 8 bases at V and 1 base at J, leaving 1 base unmatched. CDR1 and CDR2 (germline): ENHRY, SYGVKD. CDR3 length equals 12 residues. In nucleotides, the CDR3 is TGTGCCATCGGGGGGGGCCAAGAGACCCAGTACTTC. It encodes CAIGGGQETQYF.

This chain links TRBV6-4 with TRBJ2-6; D remains ambiguous. CDR3 length: 15 amino acids. The germline CDR1 and CDR2 sequences are MRHNA and SNTAGT. Trimming shortened V by 5 bases and J by 0 bases, and 8 bases separated the two germline ends. CDR3 sequence: CASSLEYSGANVLTF. The CDR3 region has the DNA TGTGCCAGCAGTCTGGAGTACTCTGGGGCCAACGTCCTGACTTTC.

This clone was observed a few times. The chain couples TRBV5-1 to TRBJ2-1; TRBD2 aligns across 9 bases. V was clipped by 0 bases and J by 6 bases; unmatched bases: 7. Germline CDR1 is SGHRS and CDR2 is YFSETQ. The CDR3 loop spans 16 amino acids. The CDR3 sequence: CASSLESGRSLNEQFF. CDR3 DNA: TGCGCCAGCAGCTTGGAGAGCGGGAGGAGCCTCAATGAGCAGTTCTTC.

The V gene is TRBV19, the J gene TRBJ2-2; 7 nucleotides line up with TRBD2. The CDR3 runs to 15 residues. The V and J ends lost 5 bases and 2 bases, in that order; junction bases with no gene match: 5. Germline V gives CDR1 LNHDA, CDR2 SQIVND (reference sequence). CDR3 in DNA: TGTGCCAGTAGTCCCCGGGACTACAACACCGGGGAGCTGTTTTTT. It encodes CASSPRDYNTGELFF.

Only a few counts were recorded for this clone. V and J are TRBV19 and TRBJ2-1; 12 positions agree with TRBD2. The CDR3 has 17 residues. V lost 5 bases and J lost 8; bases outside the gene matches: 13. Germline assignment: CDR1 LNHDA and CDR2 SQIVND (reference sequence). The CDR3 sequence: CASSPHPLAGGPDEQFF. CDR3 bases: TGTGCCAGTAGTCCTCACCCGCTAGCGGGAGGGCCCGATGAGCAGTTCTTC.

The rearrangement uses TRBV27 and TRBJ1-2, with D tentatively TRBD1 (5 bases). V lost 6 bases and J lost 3, with 17 bases in between. This CDR3 comprises 15 residues. Germline V gene data show CDR1 as MNHEY and CDR2 as SMNVEV (reference sequence). CDR3 region: CASRFAGKEDYGYTF. In DNA, the CDR3 is TGTGCCAGCAGATTTGCAGGGAAGGAAGACTATGGCTACACCTTC.

J is TRBJ2-5 and V is TRBV2; tentative D call: TRBD1 (6 bases). There are 16 residues in the CDR3. The V gene lost 6 bases and the J gene lost 3 bases, with 20 bases spanning the gap. CDR1 and CDR2 (germline): SNHLY, FYNNEI. The CDR3 here is CASSEKPGHAKETQYF. The CDR3 nucleotides read TGTGCCAGCAGCGAAAAACCGGGACACGCTAAAGAGACCCAGTACTTC.

As DNA, the CDR3 is TGCAGCGTTGCCACAGGGTATGGGGACACTGAAGCTTTCTTT. Translating gives CSVATGYGDTEAFF. The chain couples TRBV29-1 to TRBJ1-1, with a tentative D call TRBD1 (6 bases). Germline lookup yields CDR1 SQVTM and CDR2 ANQGSEA. The CDR3 is made up of 14 amino acids. The germline V and J ends were trimmed by 4 bases and 3 bases, with 15 bases remaining between them. The complete variable domain, with remaining parts taken from reference TRBV29-1 and TRBJ1-1, reads SAVISQKPSRDICQRGTSLTIQCQVDSQVTMMFWYRQQPGQSLTLIATANQGSEATYESGFVIDKFPISRPNLTFSTLTVSNMSPEDSSIYLCSVATGYGDTEAFFGQGTRLTVV.

The table lists this clone with a few counts. V is TRBV7-6 and J is TRBJ2-2; TRBD1 matches 9 bases. The trim removed 3 bases at V and 7 bases at J, leaving 6 bases unmatched. Germline V gene sequence: CDR1 SGHVS, CDR2 FNYEAQ. The CDR3 runs 15 residues. In DNA, the CDR3 is TGTGCCAGCAGCTTGGCGACAGGGGGTGTCGGGGAGCTGTTTTTT. Protein sequence: CASSLATGGVGELFF. Based on the CDR3 plus reference TRBV7-6 and TRBJ2-2, the full variable domain is GAGVSQSPRYKVTKRGQDVALRCDPISGHVSLYWYRQALGQGPEFLTYFNYEAQQDKSGLPNDRFSAERPEGSISTLTIQRTEQRDSAMYRCASSLATGGVGELFFGEGSRLTVL.

This rearrangement joins TRBV18 to TRBJ2-7; D gene unclear. This CDR3 has 13 amino acids. Germline CDR1 is KGHSH and CDR2 is LQKENI. With 0 bases removed from V and 3 bases from J, the gap between germline ends came to 6 bases. The CDR3: CASSPPGVYEQYF. CDR3 DNA sequence: TGTGCCAGCTCACCACCTGGGGTCTACGAGCAGTACTTC.